This T cell receptor (beta chain) appears in the sequencing data of a study of blood T cell repertoires in COVID-19. Study background: Samples representing acute and convalescent COVID-19 were sourced from the United States, Italy and Spain. Sample material is recorded as cDNA or gDNA derived from T cells, B-cell-depleted T cells, or PBMCs.

Unmatched junction bases numbered 4, after V lost 6 bases and J lost 1 base. Germline CDR1 MNHEY, CDR2 SVGAGI. This CDR3 is 14 amino acids long. How the authors handled the data: Amplifying reference gene primers gave estimates of nucleated cell counts. Libraries were prepared by immunoSEQ multiplex PCR; TCRdb keeps only in-frame clonotypes and omits some of them. The DNA gave D and trimming, while V, J and clone size come from that table. The data hold under 200,000 clones, with approximately 90% observed a single time. The V gene is TRBV6-5, the J gene TRBJ2-3, with TRBD2 identical over 7 bases. The material sequenced was peripheral blood. The sequence was collected from a man aged 55 to 69 with active or convalescent COVID-19. CDR3 DNA: TGTGCCAGCAGGAGGGCGGGGGGCACAGATACGCAGTATTTT. Residues: CASRRAGGTDTQYF.